Reported below is one T cell receptor (beta chain). What it recognizes is unknown. Isolated RNA was reverse transcribed in full, so expressed TCRB transcripts were sequenced. Method: immunoSEQ multiplex PCR; TCRdb's copy keeps in-frame clones and lacks some. The sample consists of some 160,000 clones, 7% to 9.5% of them appearing once. CD4+ cells of the naive, central memory, regulatory and stem cell-like memory types were sorted via CD45RO/CCR7/CD25/CD127/CD95/CD27. This record belongs to a study of beta chain features in type 1 diabetes. Study overall: Age, gender and cell yields were alike across patients and healthy donors. Sorted cells numbering around 100,000,000 were examined across all samples.

General study points: All four CD4+ subsets of Type 1 diabetes patients contained TCRB CDR3s that were moderately but significantly shorter. Researchers reported that naive, central memory and Treg TCRB repertoires appeared more similar in patients than in healthy donors.

CDR3 length: 12 amino acids. Trimming pared 2 bases from V and 10 bases from J, leaving 9 bases between. Germline loops: CDR1 SGHTA, CDR2 FQGTGA. This receptor was obtained from a young woman with type 1 diabetes. The sample comprised central memory CD4+ T cells from blood. The chain uses TRBV7-3 and TRBJ2-1, with unresolved D. The CDR3 DNA reads TGTGCCAGCAGCTTACATCTGACAGAGCAGTTCTTC. This codes for CASSLHLTEQFF.